Each of the 23 T cell receptor beta chains below was sequenced from the same sample in a study of cytomegalovirus exposure and HLA in healthy donors. The PCR was carried out with 60 Vbeta primers and 13 Jbeta primers. TCRdb's table, derived via immunoSEQ multiplex PCR, lists solely in-frame clones and lacks some. The sample table includes approximately 93,000 clones. Source material: PBMCs. The receptors were sampled from a woman younger than 45 in good health and CMV-seronegative.

The J gene is TRBJ2-3, the V gene TRBV5-4, with 15 bases fitting TRBD2. CDR3 length: 16 residues. The J segment lost 3 bases and the V segment lost 3 bases, leaving 2 bases of the junction unmatched. Looked up from germline, CDR1 is SGHNT and CDR2 is YYREEE (reference sequence). CDR3 nucleotides: TGTGCCAGCAGCTCGGGACTAGCGGGAGGTACAGATACGCAGTATTTT. Translated: CASSSGLAGGTDTQYF.

The rearrangement joins TRBV6-6 to TRBJ1-1; TRBD1 is a possible D gene (5 bases). V lost 2 bases and J lost 2, with 15 bases in between. The CDR3 extends over 16 amino acids. Germline V CDR1 and CDR2: MNHNY, SVGAGI (reference sequence). CDR3 nucleotides: TGTGCCAGCAGTTACGGGGGGGAAGCCCCTAACACTGAAGCTTTCTTT. Amino acids: CASSYGGEAPNTEAFF.

The gene calls are TRBV11-3 and TRBJ2-2; D ambiguous. In germline, CDR1 is SGHNT, CDR2 YENEEA. CDR3 length: 15 amino acids. Trimming shortened V by 1 base and J by 5 bases, and 11 bases separated the two germline ends. CDR3 protein: CASSLGPGRTGELFF. In DNA, the CDR3 is TGTGCCAGCAGCTTAGGCCCAGGTAGGACCGGGGAGCTGTTTTTT. Using reference TRBV11-3 and TRBJ2-2 for the parts outside the CDR3, the full variable domain is EAGVVQSPRYKIIEKKQPVAFWCNPISGHNTLYWYLQNLGQGPELLIRYENEEAVDDSQLPKDRFSAERLKGVDSTLKIQPAELGDSAVYLCASSLGPGRTGELFFGEGSRLTVL.

A remark on this clone: Germline and junction disagree at one end, which may indicate a read error. The CDR3 region has the DNA TGCGCCAGCAGCCAAGAAAAGACTAGCGGGAGTTACGGGCAGTACTTC. Amino acid sequence: CASSQEKTSGSYGQYF. The chain is built from TRBV4-1 and TRBJ2-7; 12 bases agree with TRBD2. This CDR3 comprises 16 residues. Germline CDR1 reads MGHRA; CDR2 reads YSYEKL.

The chain couples TRBV25-1 to TRBJ2-5; D perhaps matches TRBD1 (8 bases). V lost 7 bases and J lost 4, with 16 bases in between. The CDR3 covers 14 residues. CDR1 and CDR2 from the germline V gene are MGHDK and SYGVNS. CDR3 sequence reads: CASMSGTGLETQYF. CDR3 nucleotide sequence: TGTGCCAGCATGAGCGGGACAGGTCTAGAGACCCAGTACTTC.

The chain joins TRBV7-3 to TRBJ2-2, with 7 bases aligning to TRBD2. J was trimmed by 3 bases and V by 1 base; bases with no gene match: 5. The CDR3 is made up of 16 amino acids. Germline CDR1 SGHTA, CDR2 FQGTGA. CDR3 residues: CASSLSLADYTGELFF. CDR3 bases: TGTGCCAGCAGCTTAAGCCTAGCGGATTACACCGGGGAGCTGTTTTTT.

The gene calls are TRBV5-1 and TRBJ1-2, with TRBD1 matching over 11 bases. The CDR3 extends over 14 amino acids. Losses at the gene ends were 4 bases for V and 7 bases for J; bases not matched to a gene: 6. Germline values: CDR1 SGHRS, CDR2 YFSETQ. The CDR3 loop is CASSPGQGAGGYTF. CDR3 sequence (DNA): TGCGCCAGCAGCCCTGGACAGGGGGCGGGTGGCTACACCTTC.

The chain employs TRBV2 and TRBJ2-5; 8 bases fit TRBD2. Losses at the gene ends were 6 bases for V and 2 bases for J; bases not matched to a gene: 5. There are 14 residues in the CDR3. The germline CDR1 and CDR2 sequences are SNHLY and FYNNEI. The CDR3 DNA follows: TGTGCCAGCAGAGCCGGGACTAGACAAGAGACCCAGTACTTC. This encodes CASRAGTRQETQYF.

The gene calls are TRBV11-2 and TRBJ1-2, with 8 bases lining up with TRBD1. CDR1 and CDR2 (germline): SGHAT, FQNNGV. The CDR3 loop spans 15 amino acids. V was pared by 1 base and J by 3 bases, with 4 bases of the junction left unmatched. The CDR3 spells CASSLGAGGDYGYTF. The CDR3 DNA is TGTGCCAGCAGCTTAGGAGCAGGGGGCGACTATGGCTACACCTTC.

This clone registers medium-sized by frequency. The chain joins TRBV28 to TRBJ2-1, with TRBD1 matching 7 bases. Germline values: CDR1 MDHEN, CDR2 SYDVKM. The junction had 9 bases not matched to a gene; V was cut back by 4 bases and J by 6 bases. The CDR3 contains 15 residues. CDR3 nucleotides: TGTGCCAGCAGTTCCCACAGGGGAGATAGCAATGAGCAGTTCTTC. As protein: CASSSHRGDSNEQFF.

CDR3 amino acids: CASSSGQGYGYTF. DNA for the CDR3: TGTGCCAGCAGCTCCGGACAGGGTTATGGCTACACCTTC. The V and J genes are TRBV7-2 and TRBJ1-2, with 8 nucleotides matching TRBD1. The ends lost 4 bases at V and 5 bases at J; junction bases unmatched: 3. Germline loops: CDR1 SGHTA, CDR2 FQGNSA. The CDR3 runs 13 residues.

The chain uses TRBV6-5 and TRBJ2-7, with TRBD2 identical over 8 bases. CDR3 length: 16 residues. Germline V gene data show CDR1 as MNHEY and CDR2 as SVGAGI. Trimming removed 2 bases from V and 2 bases from J; junction bases left unmatched: 8. The CDR3: CASSYTGETSAYEQYF. The CDR3, as DNA: TGTGCCAGCAGTTACACCGGGGAGACTAGCGCCTACGAGCAGTACTTC.

This chain joins TRBV27 and TRBJ1-1, with a possible D match to TRBD1 (6 bases). CDR1 MNHEY and CDR2 SMNVEV come from the germline V gene (reference sequence). The CDR3 has 15 residues. V was pared by 3 bases and J by 3 bases, with 14 bases between. The CDR3 loop reads CASSFGTGMDTEAFF. CDR3 DNA sequence: TGTGCCAGCAGTTTCGGAACAGGGATGGACACTGAAGCTTTCTTT.

The chain employs TRBV7-2 and TRBJ2-1; D is unresolved. The ends were cut back, 5 bases at V and 7 bases at J, with 9 bases in the middle. The germline V gene encodes CDR1 SGHTA and CDR2 FQGNSA. The CDR3 is 12 residues long. CDR3 nucleotide sequence: TGTGCCAGCAGCCCTCAGCGAAATGAGCAGTTCTTC. This sequence encodes CASSPQRNEQFF.

The chain recombines TRBV7-2 with TRBJ1-2; possibly TRBD1 for D (6 bases). This CDR3 is built from 14 residues. Trimming removed 0 bases at V and 4 bases at J, with 9 bases between. Germline lookup yields CDR1 SGHTA and CDR2 FQGNSA. The CDR3 nucleotides read TGTGCCAGCAGCTTAGCACAGGGCGGCTATGGCTACACCTTC. Translated, it gives CASSLAQGGYGYTF.

The chain joins TRBV18 to TRBJ1-6; 7 bases fit TRBD1. The ends lost 2 bases at V and 7 bases at J; junction bases unmatched: 5. The CDR3 has 15 amino acids. Germline V lookup: CDR1 KGHSH, CDR2 LQKENI. CDR3 loop: CASSPAGGQNSPLHF. The DNA for the CDR3 is TGTGCCAGCTCACCAGCAGGGGGACAGAATTCACCCCTCCACTTT.

The V gene is TRBV27, the J gene TRBJ2-1; maybe TRBD1 (5 bases). V dropped 3 bases and J dropped 7 bases, with 13 bases sitting between them. The CDR3 extends over 14 amino acids. Germline V gene sequence: CDR1 MNHEY, CDR2 SMNVEV (reference sequence). The CDR3 region is CASSFGRAGNEQFF. CDR3 sequence (DNA): TGTGCCAGCAGTTTCGGCAGGGCCGGGAATGAGCAGTTCTTC.

The J gene is TRBJ1-5, the V gene TRBV5-1; D remains unclear. The CDR3 extends over 13 amino acids. Germline loops: CDR1 SGHRS, CDR2 YFSETQ. V lost 0 bases and J 4 bases, leaving 5 bases between the germline ends. CDR3 DNA sequence: TGCGCCAGCAGCTTGGGAGATAATCAGCCCCAGCATTTT. Translating gives CASSLGDNQPQHF.

CDR3 in DNA: TGTGCCTGGAGTGTACACGGGGGGACAGATACGCAGTATTTT. Protein sequence: CAWSVHGGTDTQYF. This chain uses TRBV30 with TRBJ2-3, with 7 bases matching TRBD2. This CDR3 has 14 residues. Germline CDR1 is GTSNPN and CDR2 is SVGIG (reference sequence). Trimming removed 0 bases from V and 3 bases from J; junction bases left unmatched: 3.

This chain joins TRBV28 and TRBJ1-1; a weak D match, TRBD1 (5 bases). The length of the CDR3 is 13 residues. The germline gives CDR1 MDHEN, CDR2 SYDVKM. V dropped 3 bases and J dropped 4 bases, with 9 bases sitting between them. The CDR3 DNA reads TGTGCCAGCAGTTTCCAGGGAGGCACTGAAGCTTTCTTT. This encodes CASSFQGGTEAFF.

The rearrangement joins TRBV5-5 to TRBJ1-2; TRBD1 agrees at 8 bases. Germline lookup yields CDR1 SGHKS and CDR2 YYEKEE (reference sequence). The V segment lost 2 bases and the J segment 7 bases; nucleotides outside the gene matches: 7. This CDR3 has 14 residues. The CDR3 DNA follows: TGTGCCAGCAGCTTTAAGGGCACAGGGGGTGGCTACACCTTC. The encoded protein is CASSFKGTGGGYTF.

The rearrangement links TRBV18 to TRBJ1-2, with D hard to call. CDR3 length: 15 amino acids. Looked up from germline, CDR1 is KGHSH and CDR2 is LQKENI. V was cut by 2 bases and J by 0 bases, with 10 bases left in between. In nucleotides, the CDR3 is TGTGCCAGCTCACCAGAGGCGGGTTCTAACTATGGCTACACCTTC. This encodes CASSPEAGSNYGYTF.

V gene TRBV5-1 combines with J gene TRBJ2-7; 7 positions agree with TRBD1. CDR1 SGHRS and CDR2 YFSETQ come from the germline V gene. The CDR3 totals 14 residues. The J segment lost 2 bases and the V segment lost 2 bases, leaving 4 bases of the junction unmatched. In nucleotides, the CDR3 is TGCGCCAGCAGCTTTCAGGGGGTAGCCTACGAGCAGTACTTC. Translated, it gives CASSFQGVAYEQYF. The full variable domain, completed using reference TRBV5-1 and TRBJ2-7, is KAGVTQTPRYLIKTRGQQVTLSCSPISGHRSVSWYQQTPGQGLQFLFEYFSETQRNKGNFPGRFSGRQFSNSRSEMNVSTLELGDSALYLCASSFQGVAYEQYFGPGTRLTVT.